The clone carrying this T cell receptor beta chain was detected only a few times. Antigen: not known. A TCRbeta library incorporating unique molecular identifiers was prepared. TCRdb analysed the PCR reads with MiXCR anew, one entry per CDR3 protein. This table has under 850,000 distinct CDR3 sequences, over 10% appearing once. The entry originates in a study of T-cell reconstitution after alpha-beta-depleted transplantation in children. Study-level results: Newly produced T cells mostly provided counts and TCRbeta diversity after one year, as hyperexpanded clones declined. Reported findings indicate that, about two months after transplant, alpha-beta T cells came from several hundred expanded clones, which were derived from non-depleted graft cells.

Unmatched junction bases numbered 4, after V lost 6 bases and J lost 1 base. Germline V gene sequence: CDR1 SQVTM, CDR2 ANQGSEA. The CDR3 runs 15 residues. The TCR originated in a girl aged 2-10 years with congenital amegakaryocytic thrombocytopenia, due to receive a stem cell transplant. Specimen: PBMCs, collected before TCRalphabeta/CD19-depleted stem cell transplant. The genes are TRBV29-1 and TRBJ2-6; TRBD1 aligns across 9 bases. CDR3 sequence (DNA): TGCAGCGTCGCGGGACAGGGTTCTGGGGCCAACGTCCTGACTTTC. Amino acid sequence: CSVAGQGSGANVLTF.